This TCR beta chain was identified during a study of CD8 T cells in ankylosing spondylitis. Germline CDR1 and CDR2: SQVTM and ANQGSEA. This CDR3 spans 14 amino acids. The V and J ends lost 2 bases and 8 bases, in that order; junction bases with no gene match: 8. Findings of the study overall: There was a TCR beta motif, made of several highly homologous variants, that appeared characteristic of ankylosing spondylitis blood.

TCRdb called the 5' RACE reads again in MiXCR, with one record for every CDR3 protein. The sample yields roughly 370,000 distinct CDR3 sequences, 20% to 25% seen once. Turning to this clonotype: Its antigen is unknown.

The V call is TRBV29-1, the J call TRBJ2-1; TRBD1 agrees at 8 bases. This receptor was obtained from a male donor with ankylosing spondylitis. The specimen was blood, either unsorted or a sorted T cell fraction (not recorded which). The CDR3 nucleotides read TGCAGCGTTGAACAGGGGGCGCTGGTCGATGAGCAGTTCTTC. Its translation: CSVEQGALVDEQFF.